This T cell receptor (beta chain) was recorded in a study of post-analysis software for immune sequencing data. Across the study: Progressive-relapsing, secondary progressive and relapsing-remitting multiple sclerosis were among the disease courses included. Whole-study results and caveats: Clustering by F measure revealed strong co-clustering among samples prepared together in one batch. Normalized Chao1 diversity was significantly lower in multiple sclerosis patients than in controls. Patients had higher frequencies than controls of roughly 5 TRBV segments, including TRBV5-6, TRBV5-1 and TRBV20-1.

This clonotype was seen only a few times. What it binds is unknown. Germline lookup yields CDR1 ENHRY and CDR2 SYGVKD. The CDR3 covers 14 residues. The V and J ends lost 8 bases and 3 bases respectively, with 17 bases between them. Unique molecular identifiers tagged the TCR beta cDNA libraries. In TCRdb, the PCR reads were re-called with MiXCR into one record per CDR3 protein. The top ten hold 4.9% of the sample, which has around 770,000 distinct CDR3 sequences, about 45% seen once. The clonotype comes from a girl aged 5 to 17 with multiple sclerosis. The chain couples TRBV10-3 to TRBJ2-7, with D possibly called TRBD1 or TRBD2 (5 bases each). Sample: blood. The CDR3: CAIGDPRESYEQYF. CDR3 DNA sequence: TGTGCCATCGGGGACCCCAGGGAGAGCTACGAGCAGTACTTC.